These 9 T cell receptor beta chains came from one sample sequenced in a study of blood T cell repertoires in COVID-19. Assay: immunoSEQ multiplex PCR; the TCRdb copy retains only in-frame clones and omits some. The table lists 180,000 or so clones, around 86% of them singletons, with about 7% in the top ten. The sequenced sample was peripheral blood. These receptors were obtained from a man aged 35-49 years with acute or convalescent COVID-19.

The chain recombines TRBV5-1 with TRBJ1-1, with 8 bases aligning to TRBD1. Germline lookup yields CDR1 SGHRS and CDR2 YFSETQ. This CDR3 is built from 15 residues. The ends lost 0 bases at V and 0 bases at J; junction bases unmatched: 1. Here the CDR3 reads CASSLAGGMNTEAFF. DNA of the CDR3: TGCGCCAGCAGCTTGGCAGGGGGCATGAACACTGAAGCTTTCTTT.

The rearrangement joins TRBV3-1 (or the pseudogene TRBV3-2) to TRBJ1-2, with a tentative D call TRBD1 (5 bases). This CDR3 contains 15 residues. V was pared by 4 bases and J by 2 bases, with 14 bases between. The germline V gene encodes CDR1 LGHDT and CDR2 YNNKEL (reference sequence). The CDR3 sequence: CASSPSRTLNYGYTF. As DNA, the CDR3 is TGTGCCAGCAGCCCCTCCCGGACACTGAACTATGGCTACACCTTC.

This clone was recorded only once. Other DNA variants within this sample encode the same CDR3. The V and J genes are TRBV5-1 and TRBJ1-4; D is perhaps TRBD1 (5 bases). Germline V gene data show CDR1 as SGHRS and CDR2 as YFSETQ. V lost 0 bases and J 2 bases, leaving 5 bases between the germline ends. The CDR3 covers 14 residues. This CDR3 is CASSLAGTNEKLFF. In DNA, the CDR3 is TGCGCCAGCAGCTTGGCAGGGACTAATGAAAAACTGTTTTTT.

This chain joins TRBV27 and TRBJ1-2; D is uncertain. CDR3 size: 14 residues. The ends were cut back, 6 bases at V and 3 bases at J, with 14 bases in the middle. Germline V gene lookup returns CDR1 MNHEY and CDR2 SMNVEV (reference sequence). The CDR3 coding sequence is TGTGCCAGCAGCCCCGGACGGGAATACTATGGCTACACCTTC. Translating gives CASSPGREYYGYTF.

The V call is TRBV6-5, the J call TRBJ1-4, with D possibly matching TRBD1 (6 bases). CDR3 length: 13 amino acids. Per the germline V gene, CDR1 is MNHEY and CDR2 is SVGAGI. V was clipped by 7 bases and J by 8 bases, with 14 bases between them. The CDR3 DNA reads TGTGCCAGCATGAGGGGGAAAGGAGAAAAACTGTTTTTT. Translating gives CASMRGKGEKLFF.

Only a few counts were recorded for this clone. The chain joins TRBV30 to TRBJ1-2; D is perhaps TRBD1 (6 bases). The CDR3 is made up of 14 amino acids. Germline V gene data show CDR1 as GTSNPN and CDR2 as SVGIG (reference sequence). V gave up 3 bases and J gave up 6 bases, with 17 bases separating them. In DNA form, the CDR3 reads TGTGCCTGGAGGCCAGGGACAATCCGAAATGGCTACACCTTC. Its translation: CAWRPGTIRNGYTF.

The chain is built from TRBV10-3 and TRBJ2-1, with 16 bases identical to TRBD2. The CDR3 runs 16 residues. The V gene end was trimmed by 10 bases and the J gene end by 6 bases; junction bases not matched to a gene: 9. In germline, CDR1 is ENHRY, CDR2 SYGVKD. This CDR3 is CATPGTSGGARNEQFF. DNA of the CDR3: TGTGCCACCCCCGGGACTAGCGGGGGGGCGCGCAATGAGCAGTTCTTC.

The gene calls are TRBV9 and TRBJ2-1; the match to TRBD2 covers 11 bases. CDR3 size: 17 residues. CDR1 is SGDLS and CDR2 is YYNGEE in the germline V gene. V trimming: 3 bases; J trimming: 0 bases; junction bases outside the gene matches: 5. This chain's CDR3 is CASSGLLAGGSYNEQFF. In DNA form, the CDR3 reads TGTGCCAGCAGCGGACTTCTAGCGGGGGGCTCCTACAATGAGCAGTTCTTC.

The chain combines TRBV5-1 with TRBJ1-1; 8 bases map to TRBD1. The CDR3 runs 16 residues. CDR1 and CDR2 from the germline V gene are SGHRS and YFSETQ. Germline trimming cut 1 base from V and 1 base from J; bases unmatched to any gene: 6. The CDR3 is CASSLRTGSRNTEAFF. The CDR3 DNA sequence: TGCGCCAGCAGCTTGAGGACAGGGAGTAGGAACACTGAAGCTTTCTTT. Drawing the rest from reference TRBV5-1 and TRBJ1-1, the complete variable domain is KAGVTQTPRYLIKTRGQQVTLSCSPISGHRSVSWYQQTPGQGLQFLFEYFSETQRNKGNFPGRFSGRQFSNSRSEMNVSTLELGDSALYLCASSLRTGSRNTEAFFGQGTRLTVV.